This T cell receptor beta chain was recorded in a study of cytomegalovirus exposure and HLA in healthy donors. Whole-study results and caveats: Among TCR beta chains, those listed as cytomegalovirus-associated numbered about 150. In the 90 to 150 validation repertoires, under 95% of cluster scores exceeded 0, per a later analysis. Rare TCR sequences dominated, though some public TCRs recurred in many donors.

This clone was seen a single time. Its antigen is undetermined. V lost 3 bases, J lost 3 bases, and 2 bases stayed unmatched. Germline V gene data show CDR1 as LNHNV and CDR2 as YYDKDF (reference sequence). The CDR3 extends over 15 amino acids. Assay used: immunoSEQ multiplex PCR; TCRdb lists only in-frame clones, some missing. The sample shows hundreds of thousands of clones, over 80% of them seen only once. It was the approximately 120-subject validation cohort, separate from the roughly 700-subject first cohort, to which the donors belonged. Material: PBMCs. The chain couples TRBV15 to TRBJ1-4; 9 bases align to TRBD1. The clonotype was recovered from a woman aged 18-29 years in good health and CMV-seronegative. The CDR3 reads CATSRDRGANEKLFF. CDR3 sequence (DNA): TGTGCCACCAGCAGGGACAGGGGTGCTAATGAAAAACTGTTTTTT.